Below, 28 T cell receptor beta chains from the same sample are listed, as sequenced in a study of vaccination and CD4 T cells after COVID-19. The assay that was used to sequence DNA from cultured CD4+ T cells was the Oncomine TCR Beta short-read assay. TCRdb recomputed calls from the PCR reads with MiXCR, one row per CDR3 protein. The sample includes 20,000 to 25,000 distinct CDR3 sequences, around 40% of them seen just once. These receptors have no identified antigens. Treatment noted: roughly 10-day PBMC culture with coronavirus spike peptide pools or control peptides (ViraFEST assay). This specimen consisted of CD4+ T cells from blood, cultured in vitro, obtained before SARS-CoV-2 vaccination. All receptors derive from a human donor who had recovered from COVID-19.

The V gene is TRBV5-6, the J gene TRBJ2-7; D gene unclear. Germline assignment: CDR1 SGHDT and CDR2 YYEEEE. The CDR3 runs 14 residues. The ends were cut back, 4 bases at V and 7 bases at J, with 18 bases in the middle. The CDR3 DNA sequence: TGTGCCAGCAGCATCCGTGGGTCATCAGGAGAGCAGTACTTC. It translates to CASSIRGSSGEQYF.

This rearrangement joins TRBV7-2 to TRBJ2-5, with D unresolved. The germline CDR1 and CDR2 sequences are SGHTA and FQGNSA. The CDR3 extends over 13 amino acids. The V gene lost 5 bases and the J gene lost 6 bases, with 13 bases spanning the gap. The CDR3 reads CASSPVVGQTQYF. In nucleotides, the CDR3 is TGTGCCAGCAGCCCCGTGGTGGGTCAGACCCAGTACTTC.

This chain uses TRBV2 with TRBJ2-3, with D possibly TRBD1 on 6 matching bases. The CDR3 is 12 residues long. Germline V lookup: CDR1 SNHLY, CDR2 FYNNEI. V was shortened by 6 bases and J by 4 bases, with 8 bases between the two germline ends. The CDR3 DNA follows: TGTGCCAGCAGGGGGGCCGCAGATACGCAGTATTTT. It encodes CASRGAADTQYF.

The rearrangement joins TRBV7-2 to TRBJ2-5; a weak D match, TRBD1 (7 bases). Between the trimmed V and J ends, which lost 5 bases and 5 bases, there was a span of 15 bases. The CDR3 extends over 14 amino acids. Per germline, CDR1 SGHTA and CDR2 FQGNSA. CDR3 region: CASSPRTGGETQYF. CDR3 DNA: TGTGCCAGCAGCCCCCGGACAGGAGGGGAGACCCAGTACTTC.

The rearrangement links TRBV7-9 to TRBJ2-2; perhaps TRBD1 as D (6 bases). Trimming shortened V by 2 bases and J by 4 bases, and 11 bases separated the two germline ends. From germline, CDR1 is SEHNR and CDR2 FQNEAQ (reference sequence). The CDR3 has 15 amino acids. DNA of the CDR3: TGTGCCAGCAGCTTATCACAGGGTGGCACCGGGGAGCTGTTTTTT. Protein: CASSLSQGGTGELFF.

V gene TRBV28 combines with J gene TRBJ1-1, with D perhaps matching TRBD1 (5 bases). The V gene's germline CDR1 is MDHEN and CDR2 SYDVKM. With 4 bases removed from V and 0 bases from J, the gap between germline ends came to 21 bases. There are 18 residues in the CDR3. The CDR3 reads CASSYTGWDFSLNTEAFF. The CDR3 DNA sequence: TGTGCCAGCAGTTATACGGGATGGGACTTTAGCCTGAACACTGAAGCTTTCTTT.

This clonotype was detected once. The V gene is TRBV24-1, the J gene TRBJ2-5; D unclear. Germline CDR1 reads KGHDR; CDR2 reads SFDVKD. V was shortened by 8 bases and J by 5 bases, with 23 bases between the two germline ends. The CDR3 spans 16 residues. The CDR3 coding sequence is TGTGCCACCATTGGGCAAAACGGACGGAGTGGGGAGACCCAGTACTTC. It specifies CATIGQNGRSGETQYF.

This clonotype was observed a handful of times. The CDR3 bases are TGTGCCAGCACCCCCCCCACAGATACGCAGTATTTT. Protein: CASTPPTDTQYF. This chain connects TRBV7-2 to TRBJ2-3; unclear D gene. V was cut by 7 bases and J by 2 bases, with 7 bases left in between. Germline V gene data show CDR1 as SGHTA and CDR2 as FQGNSA. This CDR3 is 12 amino acids long.

The V call is TRBV5-4, the J call TRBJ1-1; no clear D gene. The CDR3 has 15 residues. Per the germline V gene, CDR1 is SGHNT and CDR2 is YYREEE (reference sequence). Between the trimmed V and J ends, which lost 0 bases and 0 bases, there was a span of 9 bases. DNA of the CDR3: TGTGCCAGCAGCTTGGTGGGTAATATGAACACTGAAGCTTTCTTT. It is translated as CASSLVGNMNTEAFF.

The rearrangement links TRBV6-1 to TRBJ2-2, with D perhaps being TRBD1 or TRBD2 (6 bases each). The CDR3 loop spans 16 amino acids. Germline loops: CDR1 MNHNS, CDR2 SASEGT. V was shortened by 6 bases and J by 4 bases, with 18 bases between the two germline ends. Written as DNA, the CDR3 is TGTGCCAGCAGCCGACGTGCCGGGGGCTTCACCGGGGAGCTGTTTTTT. This gives the protein CASSRRAGGFTGELFF.

The chain uses TRBV29-1 and TRBJ2-7; D unresolved. The CDR3 has 12 residues. CDR1 and CDR2 from the germline V gene are SQVTM and ANQGSEA. V lost 8 bases and J 1 base, leaving 12 bases between the germline ends. Here the CDR3 DNA reads TGCAGCATTGGGTCTTCGTCCTACGAGCAGTACTTC. Encoded protein: CSIGSSSYEQYF.

This clonotype occurred a few times. The CDR3 coding sequence is TGTGCCAGCAGCTCGGGAGGCTCATTTTACGAGCAGTACTTC. This codes for CASSSGGSFYEQYF. The chain carries TRBV7-2 and TRBJ2-7; 7 nucleotides agree with TRBD2. The CDR3 loop spans 14 amino acids. V was clipped by 4 bases and J by 4 bases; unmatched bases: 7. Per the germline V gene, CDR1 is SGHTA and CDR2 is FQGNSA. Complete variable domain (other parts from reference TRBV7-2 and TRBJ2-7): GAGVSQSPSNKVTEKGKDVELRCDPISGHTALYWYRQSLGQGLEFLIYFQGNSAPDKSGLPSDRFSAERTGGSVSTLTIQRTQQEDSAVYLCASSSGGSFYEQYFGPGTRLTVT.

This clonotype was counted between two and nine times. This chain links TRBV6-1 with TRBJ1-1, with D possibly TRBD1 on 5 matching bases. The CDR3 loop spans 15 amino acids. Trimming took off 7 bases at V and 1 base at J, with 16 bases between the two ends. Germline V gene sequence: CDR1 MNHNS, CDR2 SASEGT. The CDR3 here is CASILSTEGNTEAFF. The CDR3 DNA sequence: TGTGCCAGCATTCTTTCGACAGAGGGGAACACTGAAGCTTTCTTT.

The chain carries TRBV5-1 and TRBJ2-7; D might be TRBD1 (5 bases). The CDR3 is made up of 15 amino acids. The germline V gene has CDR1 SGHRS and CDR2 YFSETQ. Deletions cut 4 bases from V and 2 bases from J, with 16 bases between. This CDR3 is CASSPRLKGTYEQYF. DNA for the CDR3: TGCGCCAGCAGCCCCCGTTTGAAGGGGACCTACGAGCAGTACTTC.

This chain uses TRBV10-3 with TRBJ2-3; 12 nucleotides line up with TRBD2. From germline, CDR1 is ENHRY and CDR2 SYGVKD. J lost 4 bases, V lost 7 bases, and 6 bases had no gene match. This CDR3 contains 15 residues. The CDR3 nucleotides read TGTGCCATCACTCAGACTAGCGGGAGTGCAGATACGCAGTATTTT. Residues: CAITQTSGSADTQYF.

This sequence joins TRBV7-8 and TRBJ1-5; a weak D match, TRBD1 (5 bases). The CDR3 runs to 16 residues. Deletions cut 5 bases from V and 0 bases from J, with 14 bases between. Germline-derived CDR1 and CDR2 are SGHVS and FQNEAQ. The CDR3, as DNA: TGTGCCAGCAGCCCACTGGGGGGATATAGCAATCAGCCCCAGCATTTT. It translates to CASSPLGGYSNQPQHF.

This clonotype showed up just a few times. The rearrangement joins TRBV20-1 to TRBJ2-3; 16 bases map to TRBD2. This CDR3 is built from 16 residues. CDR1 is DFQATT, CDR2 SNEGSKA, per germline (reference sequence). V dropped 6 bases and J dropped 7; count of bases not matched to a gene: 10. CDR3 sequence reads: CSAPPGLAGGPNTQYF. The CDR3 nucleotides read TGCAGTGCCCCGCCGGGACTAGCGGGGGGGCCAAATACGCAGTATTTT.

This chain connects TRBV20-1 to TRBJ2-1; TRBD1 matches at 10 bases. The CDR3 totals 14 residues. V shed 6 bases, J shed 2 bases, and the junction held 4 bases outside the gene matches. Germline V gene sequence: CDR1 DFQATT, CDR2 SNEGSKA (reference sequence). CDR3 residues: CSASGTGAYNEQFF. The CDR3 DNA reads TGCAGTGCCTCCGGGACAGGGGCCTACAATGAGCAGTTCTTC.

The chain carries TRBV28 and TRBJ1-5; D not certain. CDR3 length: 14 residues. Germline-derived CDR1 and CDR2 are MDHEN and SYDVKM. V was cut by 5 bases and J by 4 bases, with 12 bases left in between. The CDR3 reads CASSRIRENQPQHF. CDR3 bases: TGTGCCAGCAGTCGTATACGGGAGAATCAGCCCCAGCATTTT.

The chain links TRBV27 to TRBJ2-1; possibly TRBD1 for D (6 bases). The CDR3 is 15 amino acids. Trimming cost V 2 bases and J 1 base, with 9 bases left between them. Germline loops: CDR1 MNHEY, CDR2 SMNVEV (reference sequence). DNA for the CDR3: TGTGCCAGCAGTTTAGACAGGCTTTCCTACAATGAGCAGTTCTTC. Its protein product is CASSLDRLSYNEQFF.

This sequence joins TRBV19 and TRBJ1-4, with D possibly TRBD1 on 5 matching bases. CDR1 and CDR2 from the germline V gene are LNHDA and SQIVND (reference sequence). The V end lost 4 bases, the J end lost 7 bases, and 13 bases lay between the germline ends. This CDR3 spans 14 amino acids. CDR3 residues: CASSRNQGSEKLFF. The CDR3 DNA reads as TGTGCCAGTAGTAGGAATCAGGGAAGTGAAAAACTGTTTTTT. Combining the CDR3 with reference TRBV19 and TRBJ1-4 gives the whole variable domain DGGITQSPKYLFRKEGQNVTLSCEQNLNHDAMYWYRQDPGQGLRLIYYSQIVNDFQKGDIAEGYSVSREKKESFPLTVTSAQKNPTAFYLCASSRNQGSEKLFFGSGTQLSVL.

J is TRBJ2-6 and V is TRBV20-1; no clear D gene. The CDR3 contains 14 residues. The V end lost 3 bases, the J end lost 0 bases, and 6 bases lay between the germline ends. Germline-derived CDR1 and CDR2 are DFQATT and SNEGSKA (reference sequence). The CDR3 sequence: CSASGISGANVLTF. The DNA of the CDR3 is TGCAGTGCTAGCGGAATCTCTGGGGCCAACGTCCTGACTTTC.

The chain carries TRBV6-1 and TRBJ2-7, with no clear D. The V gene's germline CDR1 is MNHNS and CDR2 SASEGT. This CDR3 has 12 residues. Trimming left V 2 bases short and J 6 bases short, with 8 bases between. The DNA for the CDR3 is TGTGCCAGCAGTGAACGGGTTGGCGAGCAGTACTTC. It codes for CASSERVGEQYF.

The chain carries TRBV7-2 and TRBJ1-1; D remains unclear. The CDR3 is 13 residues long. V lost 1 base to trimming and J lost 4 bases, with 7 bases between them. Germline CDR1 reads SGHTA; CDR2 reads FQGNSA. The CDR3 DNA reads as TGTGCCAGCAGCTTAGGATCGGGCACTGAAGCTTTCTTT. It yields the protein CASSLGSGTEAFF.

In this sample, this clonotype turned up a few times. V gene TRBV2 combines with J gene TRBJ1-5; unclear D gene. The CDR3 length is 13 residues. V was trimmed by 3 bases and J by 6 bases, leaving 9 bases between them. Germline V gives CDR1 SNHLY, CDR2 FYNNEI. The chain's CDR3 is CASSDDSRQPQHF. CDR3 bases: TGTGCCAGCAGTGATGATTCGCGTCAGCCCCAGCATTTT.

V and J are TRBV10-1 and TRBJ1-6, with 12 bases aligning to TRBD1. Per germline, CDR1 WNHNN and CDR2 SYGVQD (reference sequence). The CDR3 runs to 18 residues. V lost 8 bases, J lost 8 bases, and 16 bases stayed unmatched. DNA for the CDR3: TGCGCCAGCCAGCGCTATCCCTCCGGGACAGGGGGCCATTCACCCCTCCACTTT. It is translated as CASQRYPSGTGGHSPLHF.

V is TRBV6-2 or TRBV6-3 and J is TRBJ1-5, with TRBD1 identical over 7 bases. Germline CDR1 and CDR2: MNHEY and SVGEGT. The V and J ends lost 6 bases and 5 bases, in that order; junction bases with no gene match: 10. CDR3 length: 15 amino acids. The CDR3 sequence is CASSRPQQGDQPQHF. The CDR3 DNA sequence: TGTGCCAGCAGCCGACCCCAGCAGGGGGATCAGCCCCAGCATTTT.

In DNA, the CDR3 is TGTGCCAGCAGTTTAGCGGGGGCACTCCAGCCCCAGCATTTT. This gives the protein CASSLAGALQPQHF. The chain employs TRBV12-3 or TRBV12-4 and TRBJ1-5, with D tentatively TRBD1 (6 bases). V dropped 0 bases and J dropped 7 bases, with 10 bases sitting between them. The CDR3 extends over 14 amino acids.